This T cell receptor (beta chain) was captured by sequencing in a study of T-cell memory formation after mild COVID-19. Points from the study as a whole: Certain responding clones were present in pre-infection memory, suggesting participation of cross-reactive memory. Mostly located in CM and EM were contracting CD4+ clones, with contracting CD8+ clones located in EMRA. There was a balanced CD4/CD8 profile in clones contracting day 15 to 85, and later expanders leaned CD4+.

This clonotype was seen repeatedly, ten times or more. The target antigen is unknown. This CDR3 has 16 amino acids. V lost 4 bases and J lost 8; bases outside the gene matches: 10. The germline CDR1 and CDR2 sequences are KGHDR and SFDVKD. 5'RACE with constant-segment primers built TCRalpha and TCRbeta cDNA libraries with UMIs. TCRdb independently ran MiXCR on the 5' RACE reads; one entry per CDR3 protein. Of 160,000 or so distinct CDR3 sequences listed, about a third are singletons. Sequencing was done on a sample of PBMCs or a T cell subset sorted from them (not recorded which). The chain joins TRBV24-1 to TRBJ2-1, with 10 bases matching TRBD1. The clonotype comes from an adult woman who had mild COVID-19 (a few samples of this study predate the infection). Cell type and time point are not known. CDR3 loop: CATSDRRQGAGDEQFF. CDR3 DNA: TGTGCCACCAGTGACAGAAGACAGGGGGCTGGGGATGAGCAGTTCTTC.